The TCR beta chain under discussion was sequenced for a study of regulatory T cells in long-lasting Graves disease. Overall study: By definition, persistent Graves' disease involved antithyroid drugs for over 5 years alongside positive TSH receptor antibodies.

This clonotype appeared many times. Assembly of TCR beta libraries relied on iRepertoire HTBI primers together with Arm-PCR of CDR3 regions. TCRdb ran MiXCR on the multiplex PCR reads and lists one entry per CDR3 protein. This table holds fewer than 400,000 distinct CDR3 sequences, about 18% found once. Germline V gene lookup returns CDR1 MNHEY and CDR2 SMNVEV (reference sequence). V lost 4 bases and J lost 6; bases outside the gene matches: 5. The CDR3 contains 13 residues. The time point here: persistent/refractory GD, antithyroid drugs over 5 years with positive TRAb. With RNA extracted from PBMCs as input, the TCR library was made.

V gene TRBV27 combines with J gene TRBJ2-5; 7 bases map to TRBD2. The clonotype originates from a female donor with Graves disease. The specimen was peripheral blood mononuclear cells (PBMCs), collected when the disease was refractory, from a patient treated with antithyroid drugs. CDR3 sequence (DNA): TGTGCCAGCAGTTGGACTAGTAGGAAGACCCAGTACTTC. Translation gives CASSWTSRKTQYF.